One and the same sample provided the 28 T cell receptor beta chains below, sequenced in a study of cytomegalovirus exposure and HLA in healthy donors. A multiplex PCR was run with 60 Vbeta primers and 13 Jbeta primers. Using immunoSEQ multiplex PCR, the repertoire was profiled, and TCRdb retains in-frame clones only, with some absent. The table lists 170,000 or so clones, around 84% of them singletons. Input material: PBMCs. These receptors were collected from a woman between 40 and 55 years old in good health and CMV-seronegative.

This chain joins TRBV23-1 and TRBJ2-7; the match to TRBD1 covers 9 bases. TRBV23-1 is designated an ORF whose function remains uncertain. This CDR3 has 15 residues. J gave up 3 bases and V 7 bases, and 10 bases lay outside the gene matches. DNA of the CDR3: TGCGCCAGCACCTCTGGGACAGGGAACTTCTACGAGCAGTACTTC. Encoded protein: CASTSGTGNFYEQYF.

This clone was seen a single time. The chain has TRBV7-2 and TRBJ1-2; a possible D gene is TRBD1 (6 bases). The V gene lost 0 bases and the J gene lost 6 bases, with 17 bases spanning the gap. The CDR3 has 16 amino acids. In germline, CDR1 is SGHTA, CDR2 FQGNSA. The CDR3 DNA sequence: TGTGCCAGCAGCTTAGCCGTAGGACAGTTCGGGGATGGCTACACCTTC. Translated, it gives CASSLAVGQFGDGYTF.

The rearrangement links TRBV11-2 to TRBJ2-2; no definite D call. The length of the CDR3 is 14 residues. V lost 2 bases to trimming and J lost 6 bases, with 10 bases between them. The germline V gene has CDR1 SGHAT and CDR2 FQNNGV. The CDR3 sequence is CASSLYSESGELFF. The CDR3 DNA reads TGTGCCAGCAGCTTATATAGTGAGTCCGGGGAGCTGTTTTTT. Filled out from reference TRBV11-2 and TRBJ2-2, the complete variable domain reads EAGVAQSPRYKIIEKRQSVAFWCNPISGHATLYWYQQILGQGPKLLIQFQNNGVVDDSQLPKDRFSAERLKGVDSTLKIQPAKLEDSAVYLCASSLYSESGELFFGEGSRLTVL.

The CDR3 reads CASSPRLSTTSPLHF. In DNA, the CDR3 is TGTGCCAGCAGCCCGCGGTTATCTACGACTTCACCCCTCCACTTT. The J gene is TRBJ1-6, the V gene TRBV9; D is uncertain. V was shortened by 4 bases and J by 9 bases, with 17 bases between the two germline ends. Germline V gives CDR1 SGDLS, CDR2 YYNGEE. This CDR3 spans 15 amino acids.

The V and J genes are TRBV2 and TRBJ1-5; no firm D call. The germline gives CDR1 SNHLY, CDR2 FYNNEI. This CDR3 has 13 amino acids. Trimming left V 3 bases short and J 4 bases short, with 7 bases between. The CDR3 DNA sequence: TGTGCCAGCAGTGAGAGGGTAAATCAGCCCCAGCATTTT. Translating it yields CASSERVNQPQHF.

The chain recombines TRBV19 with TRBJ2-5; D uncertain. The CDR3 loop spans 15 amino acids. Trimming took 1 base from V and 1 from J, leaving 10 bases between them. The germline V gene has CDR1 LNHDA and CDR2 SQIVND (reference sequence). CDR3 in DNA: TGTGCCAGTAGTATAGGGGCAGAGCCCCAAGAGACCCAGTACTTC. Protein sequence: CASSIGAEPQETQYF.

V and J are TRBV5-1 and TRBJ2-2; possible D gene TRBD1, 6 bases. CDR3 size: 15 residues. The V end was cut by 1 base, the J end by 1 base, with 8 bases between. Germline V gives CDR1 SGHRS, CDR2 YFSETQ. The CDR3 sequence is CASSLNRVNTGELFF. For the CDR3, the DNA is TGCGCCAGCAGCTTGAACAGGGTGAACACCGGGGAGCTGTTTTTT.

The chain joins TRBV5-1 to TRBJ2-4; D is perhaps TRBD2 (5 bases). This CDR3 has 15 amino acids. CDR1 is SGHRS and CDR2 is YFSETQ in the germline V gene. V dropped 0 bases and J dropped 3 bases, with 10 bases sitting between them. Here the CDR3 reads CASSLGPRGKNIQYF. CDR3 sequence (DNA): TGCGCCAGCAGCTTGGGACCCCGGGGCAAAAACATTCAGTACTTC.

The V call is TRBV9, the J call TRBJ2-3; unclear D gene. Germline values: CDR1 SGDLS, CDR2 YYNGEE. The CDR3 contains 13 residues. Trimming pared 1 base from V and 4 bases from J, leaving 7 bases between. CDR3 region: CASSVSIPDTQYF. CDR3 coding DNA: TGTGCCAGCAGCGTATCTATTCCAGATACGCAGTATTTT.

This clone came up once. The rearrangement uses TRBV6-6 and TRBJ1-6; 7 nucleotides line up with TRBD1. Losses at the gene ends were 4 bases for V and 4 bases for J; bases not matched to a gene: 1. CDR1 and CDR2 from the germline V gene are MNHNY and SVGAGI (reference sequence). This CDR3 region has 14 residues. This chain's CDR3 is CASSSQGYNSPLHF. The CDR3, as DNA: TGTGCCAGCAGTTCACAGGGGTATAATTCACCCCTCCACTTT.

The rearrangement links TRBV19 to TRBJ1-1, with a tentative D call TRBD1 (6 bases). The ends were cut back, 8 bases at V and 0 bases at J, with 22 bases in the middle. There are 17 residues in the CDR3. Germline V gene sequence: CDR1 LNHDA, CDR2 SQIVND (reference sequence). CDR3 nucleotide sequence: TGTGCCAGTTCCTCCACTAGGGGGGGACTAATGAACACTGAAGCTTTCTTT. Protein: CASSSTRGGLMNTEAFF. Full variable domain (outside the CDR3, taken from reference TRBV19 and TRBJ1-1): DGGITQSPKYLFRKEGQNVTLSCEQNLNHDAMYWYRQDPGQGLRLIYYSQIVNDFQKGDIAEGYSVSREKKESFPLTVTSAQKNPTAFYLCASSSTRGGLMNTEAFFGQGTRLTVV.

The sample holds one count of this clone. The chain couples TRBV5-1 to TRBJ2-2; D may be TRBD1 (6 bases). Deletions cut 0 bases from V and 0 bases from J, with 9 bases between. This CDR3 comprises 16 residues. Germline loops: CDR1 SGHRS, CDR2 YFSETQ. The CDR3 spells CASSLVSGANTGELFF. In DNA form, the CDR3 reads TGCGCCAGCAGCTTGGTTTCAGGGGCGAACACCGGGGAGCTGTTTTTT.

The chain recombines TRBV2 with TRBJ1-2, with D unclear. The CDR3 totals 13 residues. The V gene lost 5 bases and the J gene lost 7 bases, with 14 bases spanning the gap. CDR1 and CDR2 (germline): SNHLY, FYNNEI. Here the CDR3 reads CASSLTERGGYTF. The CDR3 nucleotides read TGTGCCAGCAGTTTGACGGAGCGAGGTGGCTACACCTTC.

The CDR3 loop reads CASSATTPGLASETQYF. The DNA of the CDR3 is TGTGCCAGCAGCGCCACTACTCCGGGACTAGCAAGCGAGACCCAGTACTTC. The rearrangement joins TRBV5-4 to TRBJ2-5; 9 bases fit TRBD2. In germline, CDR1 is SGHNT, CDR2 YYREEE (reference sequence). This CDR3 spans 17 amino acids. V shed 4 bases and J 5 bases; nucleotides not matched to a gene: 15. Using reference TRBV5-4 and TRBJ2-5 for the parts outside the CDR3, the full variable domain is ETGVTQSPTHLIKTRGQQVTLRCSSQSGHNTVSWYQQALGQGPQFIFQYYREEENGRGNFPPRFSGLQFPNYSSELNVNALELDDSALYLCASSATTPGLASETQYFGPGTRLLVL.

This chain links TRBV7-2 with TRBJ2-1; 11 bases line up with TRBD2. After removal of 6 bases from V and 4 bases from J, the junction contained 5 bases not matched to a gene. The CDR3 is made up of 15 amino acids. The germline V gene has CDR1 SGHTA and CDR2 FQGNSA. DNA of the CDR3: TGTGCCAGCAGATCCGGGACTAGCGGATACAATGAGCAGTTCTTC. As protein: CASRSGTSGYNEQFF.

V and J are TRBV2 and TRBJ2-7, with D possibly matching TRBD2 (6 bases). Germline V lookup: CDR1 SNHLY, CDR2 FYNNEI. V lost 7 bases and J lost 2, with 12 bases in between. There are 13 residues in the CDR3. The CDR3 DNA follows: TGTGCCAGCATCGGGGGACTGACCTACGAGCAGTACTTC. Translating it yields CASIGGLTYEQYF.

The chain couples TRBV27 to TRBJ1-1, with no clear D. V was shortened by 6 bases and J by 0 bases, with 5 bases between the two germline ends. The CDR3 has 12 amino acids. CDR1 and CDR2 (germline): MNHEY, SMNVEV (reference sequence). The CDR3 reads CASRRLNTEAFF. The DNA for the CDR3 is TGTGCCAGCAGACGGTTGAACACTGAAGCTTTCTTT.

This chain links TRBV5-1 with TRBJ2-4, with D uncertain. The CDR3 loop spans 13 amino acids. V dropped 0 bases and J dropped 9 bases, with 10 bases sitting between them. Germline V gives CDR1 SGHRS, CDR2 YFSETQ. The CDR3 reads CASSLEGWAIQYF. In nucleotides, the CDR3 is TGCGCCAGCAGCTTGGAAGGTTGGGCCATTCAGTACTTC. The variable domain in full, completed from reference TRBV5-1 and TRBJ2-4, reads KAGVTQTPRYLIKTRGQQVTLSCSPISGHRSVSWYQQTPGQGLQFLFEYFSETQRNKGNFPGRFSGRQFSNSRSEMNVSTLELGDSALYLCASSLEGWAIQYFGAGTRLSVL.

This rearrangement joins TRBV27 to TRBJ2-1; 8 bases are a match to TRBD1. The germline CDR1 and CDR2 sequences are MNHEY and SMNVEV (reference sequence). The CDR3 totals 14 residues. With 4 bases clipped from V and 6 bases from J, the junction kept 5 bases outside the gene matches. The CDR3 spells CASSSDRAFNEQFF. Written as DNA, the CDR3 is TGTGCCAGCAGTTCGGACAGGGCCTTCAATGAGCAGTTCTTC.

The chain joins TRBV21-1 to TRBJ1-1; the D segment call TRBD1 is taken from the table without a DNA check. TRBV21-1 is listed as a pseudogene. The CDR3 loop spans 12 amino acids. CDR3 protein: CASYTGGEGAFF. CDR3 nucleotide sequence: TGTGCCAGTTATACAGGGGGCGAGGGAGCTTTCTTT.

The CDR3 is CASSSGDRTEAFF. The CDR3 region has the DNA TGCGCCAGCAGCTCGGGGGATAGGACTGAAGCTTTCTTT. The chain is built from TRBV5-1 and TRBJ1-1; perhaps TRBD1 as D (5 bases). From germline, CDR1 is SGHRS and CDR2 YFSETQ. The V and J ends lost 3 bases and 5 bases respectively, with 11 bases between them. CDR3 length: 13 amino acids.

The chain links TRBV6-1 to TRBJ1-2, with D perhaps TRBD1 (5 bases). CDR3 length equals 13 residues. The germline V gene encodes CDR1 MNHNS and CDR2 SASEGT. Trimming took 6 bases from V and 0 from J, leaving 8 bases between them. CDR3 DNA sequence: TGTGCCAGCAGGCGGGGCTCTAACTATGGCTACACCTTC. It is translated as CASRRGSNYGYTF.

The chain joins TRBV6-6 to TRBJ1-1; the D gene is possibly TRBD1 (5 bases). CDR3 length equals 14 residues. CDR1 and CDR2 (germline): MNHNY, SVGAGI (reference sequence). Trimming cost V 7 bases and J 1 base, with 13 bases left between them. The chain's CDR3 is CASTPGRANTEAFF. CDR3 nucleotides: TGTGCCAGCACCCCCGGCAGGGCGAACACTGAAGCTTTCTTT.

This clone was seen only once. The CDR3 DNA reads as TGCGCCAGCAGCTTTAGCGGGGGGGCCTATGAGCAGTTCTTC. It specifies CASSFSGGAYEQFF. The rearrangement uses TRBV5-1 and TRBJ2-1; TRBD2 agrees at 11 bases. Germline V gives CDR1 SGHRS, CDR2 YFSETQ. The CDR3 is 14 residues long. Trimming removed 2 bases from V and 8 bases from J; junction bases left unmatched: 3.

This chain links TRBV5-5 with TRBJ1-1; 9 bases line up with TRBD1. CDR1 SGHKS and CDR2 YYEKEE come from the germline V gene (reference sequence). The V and J ends lost 6 bases and 9 bases, in that order; junction bases with no gene match: 15. The CDR3 is 15 amino acids. The CDR3: CASTTVPLGQGKAFF. The DNA of the CDR3 is TGTGCCAGCACCACAGTACCCCTGGGACAGGGAAAAGCTTTCTTT.

About this clone itself: One junction end does not reproduce the germline sequence, and a read error may be involved. The V call is TRBV6-1, the J call TRBJ2-1, with D possibly matching TRBD2 (7 bases). This CDR3 has 15 residues. Looked up from germline, CDR1 is MNHNS and CDR2 is SASEGT. The DNA for the CDR3 is TGTGCCAGCAGGGAAGCATCGACGGGGGGCTTTGAGCAGTTCTTC. Residues: CASREASTGGFEQFF.

The sample holds a few counts of this clone. The chain couples TRBV18 to TRBJ2-5; a weak D match, TRBD2 (5 bases). The length of the CDR3 is 13 residues. Trimming left V 3 bases short and J 5 bases short, with 10 bases between. Germline loops: CDR1 KGHSH, CDR2 LQKENI. The DNA for the CDR3 is TGTGCCAGCTCACCCGGACTTCGGGAGACCCAGTACTTC. Its translation is CASSPGLRETQYF.

CDR3 DNA: TGTGCCAGCTCACCTCCCCGGGACCGGGGGGGCGAGCAGTACTTC. Amino acid sequence: CASSPPRDRGGEQYF. J is TRBJ2-7 and V is TRBV18; 8 positions agree with TRBD2. Germline CDR1 is KGHSH and CDR2 is LQKENI. The trim removed 3 bases at V and 6 bases at J, leaving 10 bases unmatched. This CDR3 region has 15 residues.